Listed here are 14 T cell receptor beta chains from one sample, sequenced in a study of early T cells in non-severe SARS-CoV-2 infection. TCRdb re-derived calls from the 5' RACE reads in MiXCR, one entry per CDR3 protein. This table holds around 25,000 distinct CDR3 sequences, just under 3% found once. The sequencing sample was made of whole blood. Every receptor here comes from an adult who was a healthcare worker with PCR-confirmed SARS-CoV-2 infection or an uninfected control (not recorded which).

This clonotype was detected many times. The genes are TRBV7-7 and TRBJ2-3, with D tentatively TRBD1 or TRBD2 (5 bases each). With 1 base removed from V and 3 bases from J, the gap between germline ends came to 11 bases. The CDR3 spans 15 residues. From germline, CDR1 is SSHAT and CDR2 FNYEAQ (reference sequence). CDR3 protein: CASSLGDLGTDTQYF. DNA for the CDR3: TGTGCCAGCAGCTTAGGGGACCTGGGAACAGATACGCAGTATTTT.

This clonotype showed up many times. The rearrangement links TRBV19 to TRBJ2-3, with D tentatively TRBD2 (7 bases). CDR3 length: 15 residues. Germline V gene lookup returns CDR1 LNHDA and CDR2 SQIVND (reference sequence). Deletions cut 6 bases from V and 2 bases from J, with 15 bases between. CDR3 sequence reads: CASRKRGANTDTQYF. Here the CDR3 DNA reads TGTGCCAGTAGAAAACGGGGGGCGAACACAGATACGCAGTATTTT.

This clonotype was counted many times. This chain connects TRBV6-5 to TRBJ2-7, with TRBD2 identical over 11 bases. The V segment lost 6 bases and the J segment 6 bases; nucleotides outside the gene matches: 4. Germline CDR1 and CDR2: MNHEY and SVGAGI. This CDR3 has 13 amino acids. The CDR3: CASSPGLAGEQYV. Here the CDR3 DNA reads TGTGCCAGCAGCCCCGGACTAGCGGGCGAGCAGTACGTC.

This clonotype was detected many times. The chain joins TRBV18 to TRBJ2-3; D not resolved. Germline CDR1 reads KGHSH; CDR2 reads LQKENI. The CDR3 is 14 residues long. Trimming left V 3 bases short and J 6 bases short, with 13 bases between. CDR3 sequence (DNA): TGTGCCAGCTCACCCCCCGCCCGGTTCGATACGCAGTATTTT. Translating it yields CASSPPARFDTQYF. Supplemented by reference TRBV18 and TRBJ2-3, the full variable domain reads NAGVMQNPRHLVRRRGQEARLRCSPMKGHSHVYWYRQLPEEGLKFMVYLQKENIIDESGMPKERFSAEFPKEGPSILRIQQVVRGDSAAYFCASSPPARFDTQYFGPGTRLTVL.

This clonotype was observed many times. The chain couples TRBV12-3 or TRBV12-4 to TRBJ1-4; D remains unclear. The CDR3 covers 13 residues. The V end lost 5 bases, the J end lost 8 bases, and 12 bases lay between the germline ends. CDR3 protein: CASSPTGEEKLFF. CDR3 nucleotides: TGTGCCAGCAGTCCCACCGGGGAAGAAAAACTGTTTTTT.

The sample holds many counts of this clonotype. In DNA form, the CDR3 reads TGTGCCAGCAGCCAAGATCCAGGTAACACTGAAGCTTTCTTT. Translating it yields CASSQDPGNTEAFF. The chain links TRBV4-2 to TRBJ1-1; D is unclear. The CDR3 has 14 residues. Germline V gene lookup returns CDR1 LGHNA and CDR2 YNFKEQ. Trimming pared 0 bases from V and 2 bases from J, leaving 7 bases between.

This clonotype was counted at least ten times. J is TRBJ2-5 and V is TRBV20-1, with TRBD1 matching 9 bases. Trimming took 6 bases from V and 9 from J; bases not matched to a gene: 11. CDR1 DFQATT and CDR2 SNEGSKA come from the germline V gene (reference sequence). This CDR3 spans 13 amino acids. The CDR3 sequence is CSATNRGRIAQYF. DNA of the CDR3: TGCAGTGCCACTAACAGGGGGCGGATTGCCCAGTACTTC.

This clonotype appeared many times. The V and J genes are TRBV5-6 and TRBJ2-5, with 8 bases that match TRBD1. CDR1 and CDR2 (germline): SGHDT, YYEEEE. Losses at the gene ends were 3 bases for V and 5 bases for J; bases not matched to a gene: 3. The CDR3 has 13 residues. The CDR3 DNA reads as TGTGCCAGCAGCTGGCAGGGGGCCGAGACCCAGTACTTC. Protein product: CASSWQGAETQYF.

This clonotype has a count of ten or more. The CDR3 DNA follows: TGCGCCAGCAGCTTGGCCGGGACCTCAAGATCCTACAATGAGCAGTTCTTC. It specifies CASSLAGTSRSYNEQFF. This rearrangement joins TRBV5-1 to TRBJ2-1; D tentatively reads TRBD1 or TRBD2 (5 bases each). Germline V lookup: CDR1 SGHRS, CDR2 YFSETQ. The CDR3 contains 17 residues. Trimming stripped 0 bases from V and 1 base from J, with 14 bases between.

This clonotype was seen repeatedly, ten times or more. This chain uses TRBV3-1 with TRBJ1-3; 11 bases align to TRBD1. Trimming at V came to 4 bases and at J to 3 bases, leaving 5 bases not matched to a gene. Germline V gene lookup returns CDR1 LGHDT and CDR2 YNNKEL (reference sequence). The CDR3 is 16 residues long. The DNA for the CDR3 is TGTGCCAGCAGCCTAGGACAGGGGGCTTTTGGAAACACCATATATTTT. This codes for CASSLGQGAFGNTIYF.

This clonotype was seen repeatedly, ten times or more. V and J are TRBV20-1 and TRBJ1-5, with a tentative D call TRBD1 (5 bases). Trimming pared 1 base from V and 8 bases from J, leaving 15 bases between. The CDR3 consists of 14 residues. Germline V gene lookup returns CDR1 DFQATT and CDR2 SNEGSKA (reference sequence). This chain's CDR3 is CSARAPRGGEPQHF. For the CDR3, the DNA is TGCAGTGCTAGAGCCCCAAGGGGTGGGGAGCCCCAGCATTTT.

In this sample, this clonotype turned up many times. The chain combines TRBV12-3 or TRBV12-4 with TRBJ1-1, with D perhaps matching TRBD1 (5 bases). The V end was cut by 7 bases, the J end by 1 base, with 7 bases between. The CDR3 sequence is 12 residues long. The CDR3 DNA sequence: TGTGCCAGCAACGGGGCGAACACTGAAGCTTTCTTT. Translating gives CASNGANTEAFF.

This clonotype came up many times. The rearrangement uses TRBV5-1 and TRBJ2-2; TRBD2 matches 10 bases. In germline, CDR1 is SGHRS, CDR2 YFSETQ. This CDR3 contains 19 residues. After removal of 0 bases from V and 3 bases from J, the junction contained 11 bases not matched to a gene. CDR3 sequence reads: CASSLAPILAGVDTGELFF. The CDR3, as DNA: TGCGCCAGCAGCTTGGCCCCGATTCTAGCGGGGGTCGACACCGGGGAGCTGTTTTTT.

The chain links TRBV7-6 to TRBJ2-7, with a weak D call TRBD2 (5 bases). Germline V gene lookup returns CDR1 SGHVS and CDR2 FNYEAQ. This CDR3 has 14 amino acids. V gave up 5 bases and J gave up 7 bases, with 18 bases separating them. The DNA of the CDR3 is TGTGCCAGCAGCCCCCTAGCCAGGACGATGGAGCAGTACGTC. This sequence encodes CASSPLARTMEQYV.